What follows are 5 T cell receptor beta chains derived from one specimen sequenced in a study of T cells in Graves' hyperthyroidism and ophthalmopathy. TCR beta CDR3 regions were amplified from RNA. The HTBI primer set was used in a first-round RT-PCR of the TCR CDR3. A single record per CDR3 protein comes from TCRdb applying MiXCR to the multiplex PCR reads. Among around 400,000 distinct CDR3 sequences listed, 20% to 25% were seen once. Sequenced sample: blood. The receptors were sampled from a man between 50 and 59 years old with Graves' hyperthyroidism.

This clonotype was observed many times. The CDR3 bases are TGTGCCAGCAGTCCCCAGGGGGCCGCTGAAGCTTTCTTT. It translates to CASSPQGAAEAFF. The genes are TRBV27 and TRBJ1-1, with TRBD1 matching 8 bases. Germline values: CDR1 MNHEY, CDR2 SMNVEV (reference sequence). V lost 5 bases and J lost 6; bases outside the gene matches: 5. The length of the CDR3 is 13 residues.

The chain carries TRBV29-1 and TRBJ2-5; D perhaps matches TRBD2 (6 bases). The CDR3 spans 20 residues. Trimming cost V 1 base and J 5 bases, with 32 bases left between them. The germline CDR1 and CDR2 sequences are SQVTM and ANQGSEA. For the CDR3, the DNA is TGCAGCGTTGAAGTCCCCAATCCCGTACAGGCCCTTATTGGGGGGGAGACCCAGTACTTC. Amino acid sequence: CSVEVPNPVQALIGGETQYF. The full variable domain, with the rest looked up from reference TRBV29-1 and TRBJ2-5, is SAVISQKPSRDICQRGTSLTIQCQVDSQVTMMFWYRQQPGQSLTLIATANQGSEATYESGFVIDKFPISRPNLTFSTLTVSNMSPEDSSIYLCSVEVPNPVQALIGGETQYFGPGTRLLVL.

On this clonotype: This may be a read error: a much more frequent sequence differs by one nucleotide. This chain uses TRBV2 with TRBJ2-1; D perhaps matches TRBD1 (6 bases). Germline V gene lookup returns CDR1 SNHLY and CDR2 FYNNEI. The CDR3 sequence is 19 residues long. CDR3 in amino acids: CASSGQVTPAVWAYNEQLF. CDR3 in DNA: TGTGCCAGCAGTGGACAGGTAACCCCGGCTGTTTGGGCGTACAATGAGCAGCTCTTC. Using reference TRBV2 and TRBJ2-1 for the parts outside the CDR3, the full variable domain is EPEVTQTPSHQVTQMGQEVILRCVPISNHLYFYWYRQILGQKVEFLVSFYNNEISEKSEIFDDQFSVERPDGSNFTLKIRSTKLEDSAMYFCASSGQVTPAVWAYNEQLFGPGTRLTVL.

Comment on this clonotype: A read error may account for a junction end that differs from germline. The rearrangement links TRBV15 to TRBJ1-2, with 9 bases matching TRBD1. The germline CDR1 and CDR2 sequences are LNHNV and YYDKDF (reference sequence). The CDR3 covers 14 residues. CDR3 nucleotides: TGTGCCACCAGCCGAGACAGGGGGGACTATGGCTACACCTTC. Amino acids: CATSRDRGDYGYTF.

In its sample, this clonotype was seen a few times. The chain is built from TRBV6-5 and TRBJ1-2; D uncertain. V was clipped by 2 bases and J by 1 base, with 8 bases between them. The CDR3 runs to 14 residues. The V gene's germline CDR1 is MNHEY and CDR2 SVGAGI. The CDR3 DNA is TGTGCCAGCAGTTACGCGGCAGATAACTATGGCTACACCTTC. Protein product: CASSYAADNYGYTF.